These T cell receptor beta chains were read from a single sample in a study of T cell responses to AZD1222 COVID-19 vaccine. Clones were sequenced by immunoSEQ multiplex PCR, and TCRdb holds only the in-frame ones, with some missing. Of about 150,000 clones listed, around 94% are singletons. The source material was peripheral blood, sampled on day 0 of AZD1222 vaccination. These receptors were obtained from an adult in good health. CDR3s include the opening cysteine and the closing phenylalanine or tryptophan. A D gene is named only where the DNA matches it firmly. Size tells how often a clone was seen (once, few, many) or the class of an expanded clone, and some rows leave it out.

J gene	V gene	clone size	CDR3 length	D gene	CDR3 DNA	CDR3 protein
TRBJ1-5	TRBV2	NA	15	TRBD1	TGTGCCAGCAGGGGACAGGCGACAGAGAATCAGCCCCAGCATTTT	CASRGQATENQPQHF
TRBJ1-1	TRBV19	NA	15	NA	TGTGCCAGTAGTAATCCTTGGGAAATGAACACTGAAGCTTTCTTT	CASSNPWEMNTEAFF
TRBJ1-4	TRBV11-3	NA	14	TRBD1	TGTGCCAGCAGCCCATCAGACAGGGGTGAAAAACTGTTTTTT	CASSPSDRGEKLFF
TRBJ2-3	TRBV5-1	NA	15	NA	TGCGCCAGCAGCTTGGTACGGGTATCCACAGATACGCAGTATTTT	CASSLVRVSTDTQYF
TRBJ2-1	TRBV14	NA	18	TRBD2	TGTGCCAGCAGCTTACGACTAGCGGGAGGGCCAGTGTTTGTTGAGCAGTTCTTC	CASSLRLAGGPVFVEQFF
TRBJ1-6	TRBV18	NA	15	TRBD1	TGTGCCAGCTCACCGCTACAGGGGAATAATTCACCCCTCCACTTT	CASSPLQGNNSPLHF
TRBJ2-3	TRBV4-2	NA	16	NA	TGTGCCAGCAGCCAAGAAGCTGGGAGTGTCACAGATACGCAGTATTTT	CASSQEAGSVTDTQYF
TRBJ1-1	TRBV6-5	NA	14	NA	TGTGCCAGCAGTCTCGCACCTCGGGGCACTGAAGCTTTCTTT	CASSLAPRGTEAFF
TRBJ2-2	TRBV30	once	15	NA	TGTGCCTGGAGTCCAACTCCCGGAACCACCGGGGAGCTGTTTTTT	CAWSPTPGTTGELFF
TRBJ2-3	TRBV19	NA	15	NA	TGTGCCAGTAGTTCAGTGGGACAAAGCACAGATACGCAGTATTTT	CASSSVGQSTDTQYF
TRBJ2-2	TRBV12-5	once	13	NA	TGTGCTAGTGGTTTGTCGACTACCGGGGAGCTGTTTTTT	CASGLSTTGELFF
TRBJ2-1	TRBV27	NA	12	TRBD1	TGTGCCAGCAGTTATAGGGGGCAGGGGCAGTTCTTC	CASSYRGQGQFF
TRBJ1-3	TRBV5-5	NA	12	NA	TGTGCCAGCAGCTCCCTAGTGGACACCATATATTTT	CASSSLVDTIYF
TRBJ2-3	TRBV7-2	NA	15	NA	TGTGCCAGCAGCCCTCGTCGGGGGGCCACAGATACGCAGTATTTT	CASSPRRGATDTQYF
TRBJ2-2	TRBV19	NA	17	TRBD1	TGTGCCAGTAGGCCTACAGGGACAGGGGGCTTAGCCGGGGAGCTGTTTTTT	CASRPTGTGGLAGELFF
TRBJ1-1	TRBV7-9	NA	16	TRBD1	TGTGCCAGCAGCTTAGGCTGGGGACAGCCGAACACTGAAGCTTTCTTT	CASSLGWGQPNTEAFF
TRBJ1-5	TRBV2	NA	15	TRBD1	TGTGCCAGCAGCTTAGGGGGCATGAGCAATCAGCCCCAGCATTTT	CASSLGGMSNQPQHF
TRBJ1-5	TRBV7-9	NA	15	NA	TGTGCCAGCAGCAGTACGGGGTCGGTGAATCAGCCCCAGCATTTT	CASSSTGSVNQPQHF
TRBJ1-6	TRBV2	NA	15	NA	TGTGCCAGCAGGGAACAGGGTTACCTTAATTCACCCCTCCACTTT	CASREQGYLNSPLHF
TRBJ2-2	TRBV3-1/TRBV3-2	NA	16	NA	TGTGCCAGCAGCCAAGAAATGGGGGCCTTCACCGGGGAGCTGTTTTTT	CASSQEMGAFTGELFF
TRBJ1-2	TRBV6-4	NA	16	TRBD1	TGTGCCAGCAGTGACTCGTACAGGGGGCCGAACGCGCGCTACACCTTC	CASSDSYRGPNARYTF
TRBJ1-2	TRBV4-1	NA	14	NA	TGCGCCAGCAGGCGCAGTGGAACTAACTATGGCTACACCTTC	CASRRSGTNYGYTF
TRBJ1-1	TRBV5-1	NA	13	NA	TGCGCCAGCAGCCCGGACAAGAACACTGAAGCTTTCTTT	CASSPDKNTEAFF
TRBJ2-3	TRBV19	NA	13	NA	TGTGCCAGTAACATGGGAGGCACAGATACGCAGTATTTT	CASNMGGTDTQYF
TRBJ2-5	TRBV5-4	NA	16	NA	TGTGCCAGCAGCTCGGGGGGCAGGGGGTACCAAGAGACCCAGTACTTC	CASSSGGRGYQETQYF
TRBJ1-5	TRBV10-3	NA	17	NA	TGTGCCATCAGTGAGTCGATAGTGTCCGAGGGGAATCAGCCCCAGCATTTT	CAISESIVSEGNQPQHF
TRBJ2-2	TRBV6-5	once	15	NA	TGTGCCAGCAACCCCATGGCAGGGGAGGCCGGGGAGCTGTTTTTT	CASNPMAGEAGELFF
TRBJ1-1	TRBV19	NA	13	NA	TGTGCCAGTAGTATACAGGGGAACACTGAAGCTTTCTTT	CASSIQGNTEAFF
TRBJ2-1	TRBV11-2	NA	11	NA	TGTGCCAGCAGCTTAGGCGCGCGGGGACTCTTC	CASSLGARGLF
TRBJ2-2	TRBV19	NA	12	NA	TGTGCCAGTAGTATAATTCCCGGGGAGCTGTTTTTT	CASSIIPGELFF
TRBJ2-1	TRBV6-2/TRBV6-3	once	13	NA	TGTGCCAGCAGTTACTCGATCTACAATGAGCAGTTCTTC	CASSYSIYNEQFF
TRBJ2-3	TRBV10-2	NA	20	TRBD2	TGCGCCAGCAGTGGATCCCCTAGCCTGGATTGGCGGGGGAGCACAGATACGCAGTATTTT	CASSGSPSLDWRGSTDTQYF
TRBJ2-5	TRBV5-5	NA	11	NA	TGTGCCAGCAGCTTGAGGGAGACCCAGTACTTC	CASSLRETQYF
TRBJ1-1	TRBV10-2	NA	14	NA	TGCGCCAGCAGTATATCGGGCCCCCCAACCGAAGCTTTCTTT	CASSISGPPTEAFF
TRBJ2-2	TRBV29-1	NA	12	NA	TGCAGCGTACCCGGCATGGAAGGGGAGCTGTTTTTT	CSVPGMEGELFF
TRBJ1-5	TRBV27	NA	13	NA	TGTGCCAGCAGTTTATGGGGGAGGGGACCCCAGCATTTT	CASSLWGRGPQHF
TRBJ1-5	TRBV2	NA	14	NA	TGTGCCAGCAACGCGGGGACCCTCAATCAGCCCCAGCATTTT	CASNAGTLNQPQHF
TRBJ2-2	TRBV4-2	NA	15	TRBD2	TGTGCCAGCAGCAACAGCGGGACGTACACCGGGGAGCTGTTTTTT	CASSNSGTYTGELFF
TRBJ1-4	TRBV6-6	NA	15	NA	TGTGCCAGCAGCCCCCTCCGGGTGGGAGCTGAAAAACTGTTTTTT	CASSPLRVGAEKLFF
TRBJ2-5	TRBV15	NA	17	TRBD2	TGTGCCACCAGCAGAGATCTCCCGGGAGGGGGCCAAGAGACCCAGTACTTC	CATSRDLPGGGQETQYF
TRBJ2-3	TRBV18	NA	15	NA	TGTGCCAGCTCACGAGTACGGTCCTACACAGATACGCAGTATTTT	CASSRVRSYTDTQYF
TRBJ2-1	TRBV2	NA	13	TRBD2	TGTGCCAGCAGTGTGGCGGGGGACAATGAGCAGTTCTTC	CASSVAGDNEQFF